These T cell receptor beta chains were read from a single sample in a study of T cell responses to AZD1222 COVID-19 vaccine. Method: immunoSEQ multiplex PCR; TCRdb's copy keeps in-frame clones and lacks some. This sample yields around 87,000 clones, of which under 90% are seen a single time; more than 8.5% belongs to the top ten. This sample comprised peripheral blood, obtained on day 0 of AZD1222 vaccination. The receptors stem from an adult in good health. The CDR3 runs from the conserved cysteine through the conserved F or W. The D gene is left open where the match is weak. The size field is filled for only some rows; it gives once, few, many or a size class.

>.|few|TRBV6-5|TRBJ1-2
CASRTREEANYGYTF
TGTGCCAGCAGGACCCGGGAGGAAGCAAACTATGGCTACACCTTC
>TRBD1|.|TRBV19|TRBJ1-2
CARTGDDGYTF
TGTGCCAGGACAGGGGATGATGGCTACACCTTC
>TRBD2|.|TRBV2|TRBJ2-7
CASSEVASGKHEQYF
TGTGCCAGCAGTGAAGTGGCTAGCGGAAAGCACGAGCAGTACTTC
>.|.|TRBV3-1/TRBV3-2|TRBJ1-4
CASSLGQGWSNEKLFF
TGTGCCAGCAGCCTGGGGCAGGGGTGGTCTAATGAAAAACTGTTTTTT
>.|.|TRBV2|TRBJ1-4
CASSQGLGSEKLFF
TGTGCCAGCAGTCAGGGGCTGGGTAGTGAAAAACTGTTTTTT
>.|.|TRBV7-8|TRBJ2-1
CASSWGGSSYNEQFF
TGTGCCAGCAGCTGGGGCGGAAGCTCCTACAATGAGCAGTTCTTC
>TRBD2|.|TRBV11-3|TRBJ2-7
CASSLVALRENDEQYF
TGTGCCAGCAGCTTAGTAGCATTGCGGGAGAACGACGAGCAGTACTTC
>.|once|TRBV7-2|TRBJ2-2
CASSLGVDTGELFF
TGTGCCAGCAGCTTAGGGGTGGACACCGGGGAGCTGTTTTTT
>.|.|TRBV11-2|TRBJ2-2
CASSLNDRVGELFF
TGTGCCAGCAGCTTAAATGACAGAGTAGGGGAGCTGTTTTTT
>TRBD1|few|TRBV7-8|TRBJ1-2
CASSPTGTGVYGYTF
TGTGCCAGCAGCCCTACGGGGACAGGGGTATACGGCTACACCTTC
>TRBD1|.|TRBV5-5|TRBJ1-4
CASSPPLGTDNEKLFF
TGTGCCAGCAGCCCCCCTTTGGGGACAGATAATGAAAAACTGTTTTTT
>.|.|TRBV4-1|TRBJ1-2
CASSQDGNRENGYTF
TGCGCCAGCAGCCAAGATGGGAACAGGGAGAATGGCTACACCTTC
>.|.|TRBV27|TRBJ1-1
CASSLLQGYTEAFF
TGTGCCAGCAGTCTATTACAGGGATACACTGAAGCTTTCTTT
>.|once|TRBV2|TRBJ2-3
CASSRRTSTDTQYF
TGTGCCAGCAGTAGACGGACTAGCACAGATACGCAGTATTTT
>.|once|TRBV7-3|TRBJ1-2
CASSLGVGYGYTF
TGTGCCAGCAGCTTGGGGGTCGGCTATGGCTACACCTTC
>.|.|TRBV7-9|TRBJ2-7
CASSLGSSHEQYF
TGTGCCAGCAGCTTAGGGAGCAGCCACGAGCAGTACTTC
>.|.|TRBV7-8|TRBJ1-1
CASSRSFRSEAFF
TGTGCCAGCAGCCGCTCTTTTCGCTCTGAAGCTTTCTTT
>.|few|TRBV5-1|TRBJ2-7
CASSPIQGLGQYF
TGCGCCAGCAGCCCAATTCAAGGGTTGGGGCAGTACTTC
>TRBD2|once|TRBV10-3|TRBJ2-7
CAISVGGSRDEQYF
TGTGCCATCAGTGTCGGCGGGAGTCGCGACGAGCAGTACTTC
>.|.|TRBV14|TRBJ2-6
CASSQAATNVLTF
TGTGCCAGCAGCCAGGCTGCGACCAACGTCCTGACTTTC
>.|.|TRBV6-6|TRBJ1-1
CASSSWDTPLKRAFF
TGTGCCAGCAGTTCTTGGGACACCCCGTTGAAAAGAGCTTTCTTT
>.|.|TRBV7-8|TRBJ2-7
CASSIGGVRAYEQYF
TGTGCCAGCAGCATCGGCGGGGTAAGGGCCTACGAGCAGTACTTC
>.|.|TRBV11-3|TRBJ1-1
CASSLGSNTEAFF
TGTGCCAGCAGCTTAGGGTCCAACACTGAAGCTTTCTTT
>TRBD1|few|TRBV6-5|TRBJ1-2
CASIFAQGAEGGYTF
TGTGCCAGCATATTCGCACAGGGGGCTGAGGGGGGCTACACCTTC
>.|.|TRBV7-6|TRBJ1-4
CASSQDKGVVEKLFF
TGTGCCAGCAGCCAGGACAAGGGGGTTGTAGAAAAACTGTTTTTT
>.|.|TRBV30|TRBJ2-7
CAWSEVRRGEQYF
TGTGCCTGGAGTGAAGTTAGGAGGGGCGAGCAGTACTTC
>.|.|TRBV11-2|TRBJ1-4
CASSPRTATNEKLFF
TGTGCCAGCAGCCCCCGGACAGCAACTAATGAAAAACTGTTTTTT
>.|.|TRBV3-1/TRBV3-2|TRBJ1-5
CASSRATVNQPQHF
TGTGCCAGCAGCCGAGCGACAGTCAATCAGCCCCAGCATTTT
>TRBD1|many|TRBV5-6|TRBJ2-2
CASTGQGHTGELFF
TGTGCCAGCACGGGACAGGGGCACACCGGGGAGCTGTTTTTT
>.|once|TRBV2|TRBJ1-6
CASSDVSSYNSPLHF
TGTGCCAGCAGTGACGTTAGCTCCTATAATTCACCCCTCCACTTT
>TRBD1|.|TRBV6-1|TRBJ2-5
CASSESFLGQGAYF
TGTGCCAGCAGTGAATCATTTTTGGGACAGGGGGCTTACTTC
>.|.|TRBV9|TRBJ1-1
CASSVSPGDTEAFF
TGTGCCAGCAGCGTATCCCCCGGGGACACTGAAGCTTTCTTT
>.|.|TRBV23-1|TRBJ1-4
CASRLRTRNEKLFF
TGCGCCAGCAGGCTGAGGACGAGGAATGAAAAACTGTTTTTT
>TRBD1|.|TRBV28|TRBJ1-2
CASIRLQGSGYTF
TGTGCCAGCATCCGACTACAGGGGAGCGGCTACACCTTC
>TRBD2|.|TRBV3-1/TRBV3-2|TRBJ2-5
CASSSRPGTSGGEVQVTQYF
TGTGCCAGCAGCTCAAGACCCGGGACTAGCGGGGGGGAGGTCCAGGTGACCCAGTACTTC
>TRBD1|.|TRBV30|TRBJ2-6
CAWSVRGLLGVLTF
TGTGCCTGGAGTGTAAGGGGGCTCCTAGGCGTCCTGACTTTC
>.|.|TRBV29-1|TRBJ2-1
CSVFGGAVEQFF
TGCAGCGTTTTCGGGGGAGCTGTTGAGCAGTTCTTC
>TRBD1|.|TRBV6-5|TRBJ2-7
CASDRGASLEQYF
TGTGCCAGCGACAGGGGTGCTTCCCTGGAGCAGTACTTC
>.|.|TRBV5-1|TRBJ2-5
CASRISGQETQYF
TGCGCCAGCAGAATAAGCGGGCAAGAGACCCAGTACTTC
>.|.|TRBV7-8|TRBJ2-2
CASSLHGGLDTGELFF
TGTGCCAGCAGCTTACACGGGGGGCTGGACACCGGGGAGCTGTTTTTT
>.|.|TRBV12-3/TRBV12-4|TRBJ1-5
CASSLKEGQPQHF
TGTGCCAGCAGTTTAAAGGAGGGGCAGCCCCAGCATTTT
>TRBD1|.|TRBV27|TRBJ1-3
CASSLTGAIFGNTIYF
TGTGCCAGCAGTTTGACAGGGGCTATATTTGGAAACACCATATATTTT
>.|.|TRBV9|TRBJ1-3
CASSAAGTGNTIYF
TGTGCCAGCAGCGCGGCAGGGACTGGAAACACCATATATTTT
>.|.|TRBV2|TRBJ1-4
CASSDEGGANEKLFF
TGTGCCAGCAGTGATGAAGGGGGGGCTAATGAAAAACTGTTTTTT